This TCR beta chain is from a study of blood T cell repertoires in COVID-19. The wider study: Acute and convalescent COVID-19 specimens originated in the United States, Italy and Spain. T cells, B-cell-depleted T cells, or PBMCs provided the cDNA or gDNA that served as material.

As originally analysed: From reference gene primer amplification, estimates of nucleated cell counts were derived. Sequencing was performed with immunoSEQ multiplex PCR; in TCRdb, only in-frame clones are kept and a portion is missing. V, J and clone size were drawn from that table, and D and trimming were deduced from the DNA. The table includes just over 150,000 clones, roughly 82% detected once. The V gene lost 6 bases and the J gene lost 4 bases, with 12 bases spanning the gap. This CDR3 spans 13 amino acids. Germline values: CDR1 LNHDA, CDR2 SQIVND (reference sequence). This clonotype was obtained from a woman aged 45-65 years with acute or convalescent COVID-19. Sequencing was performed on peripheral blood. The chain has TRBV19 and TRBJ1-1; D gene ambiguous. The CDR3 spells CASRRFAGTEAFF. In DNA form, the CDR3 reads TGTGCCAGTAGACGATTTGCGGGCACTGAAGCTTTCTTT.